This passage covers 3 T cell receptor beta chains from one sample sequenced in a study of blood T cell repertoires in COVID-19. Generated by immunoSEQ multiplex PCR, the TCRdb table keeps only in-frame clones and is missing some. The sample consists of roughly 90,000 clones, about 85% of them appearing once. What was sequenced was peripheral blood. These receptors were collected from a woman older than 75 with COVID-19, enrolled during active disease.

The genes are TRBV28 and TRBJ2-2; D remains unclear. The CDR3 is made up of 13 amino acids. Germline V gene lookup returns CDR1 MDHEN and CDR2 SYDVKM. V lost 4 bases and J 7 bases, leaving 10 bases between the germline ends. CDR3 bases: TGTGCCAGCAGTTATCTCCACGGCGGGGAGCTGTTTTTT. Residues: CASSYLHGGELFF.

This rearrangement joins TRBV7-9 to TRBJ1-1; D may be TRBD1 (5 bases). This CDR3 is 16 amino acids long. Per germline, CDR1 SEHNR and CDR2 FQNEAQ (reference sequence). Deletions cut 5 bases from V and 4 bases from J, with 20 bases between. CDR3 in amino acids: CASSPGQAGSGTEAFF. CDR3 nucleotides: TGTGCCAGCAGCCCGGGCCAGGCAGGGTCGGGCACTGAAGCTTTCTTT.

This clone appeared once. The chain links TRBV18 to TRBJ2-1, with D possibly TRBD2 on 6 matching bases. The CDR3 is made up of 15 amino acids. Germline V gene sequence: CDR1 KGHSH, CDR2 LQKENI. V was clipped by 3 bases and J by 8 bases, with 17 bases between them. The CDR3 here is CASSPQRARRDEQFF. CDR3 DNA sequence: TGTGCCAGCTCACCTCAGCGGGCTAGAAGGGATGAGCAGTTCTTC.